Each of the 18 T cell receptor beta chains below was sequenced from the same sample in a study of PD-1 blockade in classical Hodgkin lymphoma. Using immunoSEQ multiplex PCR, the repertoire was profiled, and TCRdb retains in-frame clones only, with some absent. This sample has 3,500 to 4,000 clones, with more than 60% found just once. Sample time point: cycle 4 day 1 (C4D1), after five to seven weeks of nivolumab. After autologous stem cell transplantation all patients relapsed, and prior brentuximab vedotin exposure differed between cohorts. The specimen comprised peripheral blood mononuclear cells (PBMCs), sampled before the fourth cycle of nivolumab. The receptor source for this set is a human donor with classical Hodgkin lymphoma.

The chain has TRBV30 and TRBJ1-4; D is perhaps TRBD1 (6 bases). V lost 4 bases, J lost 8 bases, and 17 bases lay in between. There are 14 residues in the CDR3. Germline CDR1 reads GTSNPN; CDR2 reads SVGIG (reference sequence). As DNA, the CDR3 is TGTGCCTGGAACGTTGGCAGGGGAAGGGAAAAACTGTTTTTT. Its protein is CAWNVGRGREKLFF.

This clone counts as medium-sized. The CDR3 is CASSLVPGPLEVYNEQFF. DNA for the CDR3: TGTGCCAGCAGCTTAGTACCCGGGCCGCTGGAGGTATACAATGAGCAGTTCTTC. The chain is built from TRBV7-6 and TRBJ2-1; weak D call: TRBD2 (5 bases). The ends were cut back, 1 base at V and 4 bases at J, with 20 bases in the middle. The CDR3 is 18 amino acids. Germline CDR1 reads SGHVS; CDR2 reads FNYEAQ.

The chain carries TRBV5-6 and TRBJ2-1; 8 bases are a match to TRBD2. The CDR3 has 16 amino acids. The J segment lost 7 bases and the V segment lost 0 bases, leaving 9 bases of the junction unmatched. The V gene's germline CDR1 is SGHDT and CDR2 YYEEEE. For the CDR3, the DNA is TGTGCCAGCAGCTTGGTAAGGGGACTAGACGGGAATGAGCAGTTCTTC. It encodes CASSLVRGLDGNEQFF. Full variable domain (missing parts from reference TRBV5-6 and TRBJ2-1): DAGVTQSPTHLIKTRGQQVTLRCSPKSGHDTVSWYQQALGQGPQFIFQYYEEEERQRGNFPDRFSGHQFPNYSSELNVNALLLGDSALYLCASSLVRGLDGNEQFFGPGTRLTVL.

The chain couples TRBV15 to TRBJ1-2, with TRBD1 matching over 8 bases. There are 12 residues in the CDR3. Germline CDR1 reads LNHNV; CDR2 reads YYDKDF (reference sequence). V shed 8 bases, J shed 4 bases, and the junction held 3 bases outside the gene matches. The CDR3 bases are TGTGCCACCGGCGACAGGGGCTATGGCTACACCTTC. It yields the protein CATGDRGYGYTF.

This clone was observed a single time. The chain recombines TRBV19 with TRBJ1-1; tentative D call: TRBD1 (5 bases). The CDR3 has 13 residues. CDR1 is LNHDA and CDR2 is SQIVND in the germline V gene (reference sequence). V was cut by 5 bases and J by 5 bases, with 12 bases left in between. DNA of the CDR3: TGTGCCAGTAGTGAGGAGCCAGGGACTGAAGCTTTCTTT. This codes for CASSEEPGTEAFF.

CDR3 protein: CATSRGTGEGRNEKLFF. The CDR3 DNA reads as TGTGCCACCAGCAGGGGCACCGGGGAGGGACGTAATGAAAAACTGTTTTTT. The chain uses TRBV15 and TRBJ1-4; the D gene is possibly TRBD1 (5 bases). V was cut by 3 bases and J by 4 bases, with 18 bases left in between. Germline V gene lookup returns CDR1 LNHNV and CDR2 YYDKDF (reference sequence). This CDR3 has 17 amino acids. Filled out from reference TRBV15 and TRBJ1-4, the complete variable domain reads DAMVIQNPRYQVTQFGKPVTLSCSQTLNHNVMYWYQQKSSQAPKLLFHYYDKDFNNEADTPDNFQSRRPNTSFCFLDIRSPGLGDTAMYLCATSRGTGEGRNEKLFFGSGTQLSVL.

CDR3 region: CASRPGQGHGYTF. The CDR3 region has the DNA TGTGCCAGTAGACCGGGACAGGGCCATGGCTACACCTTC. V gene TRBV19 combines with J gene TRBJ1-2; 9 bases map to TRBD1. The V gene's germline CDR1 is LNHDA and CDR2 SQIVND (reference sequence). CDR3 length equals 13 residues. With 6 bases clipped from V and 6 bases from J, the junction kept 5 bases outside the gene matches.

The V gene is TRBV19, the J gene TRBJ2-3; the match to TRBD1 covers 12 bases. Germline V gives CDR1 LNHDA, CDR2 SQIVND (reference sequence). After removal of 11 bases from V and 2 bases from J, the junction contained 11 bases not matched to a gene. This CDR3 has 16 residues. CDR3: CAARSPGQGATDTQYF. DNA for the CDR3: TGTGCCGCGAGATCTCCGGGACAGGGGGCCACAGATACGCAGTATTTT. Full variable domain (remainder filled in from reference TRBV19 and TRBJ2-3): DGGITQSPKYLFRKEGQNVTLSCEQNLNHDAMYWYRQDPGQGLRLIYYSQIVNDFQKGDIAEGYSVSREKKESFPLTVTSAQKNPTAFYLCAARSPGQGATDTQYFGPGTRLTVL.

This chain links TRBV7-9 with TRBJ2-3; 10 nucleotides match TRBD2. The germline gives CDR1 SEHNR, CDR2 FQNEAQ (reference sequence). CDR3 length: 16 amino acids. With V trimmed by 2 bases and J by 2 bases, 4 bases remained unmatched. The CDR3 here is CASSLTSGRATDTQYF. The CDR3 coding sequence is TGTGCCAGCAGCTTAACCAGCGGGAGGGCCACAGATACGCAGTATTTT.

This chain uses TRBV6-5 with TRBJ1-1; unclear D gene. This CDR3 spans 12 amino acids. The V end was cut by 0 bases, the J end by 4 bases, with 3 bases between. The germline CDR1 and CDR2 sequences are MNHEY and SVGAGI. The CDR3 DNA reads TGTGCCAGCAGTTACTCGGCCACTGAAGCTTTCTTT. Translated: CASSYSATEAFF.

This chain joins TRBV18 and TRBJ1-1; maybe TRBD1 (6 bases). Trimming left V 0 bases short and J 11 bases short, with 16 bases between. The CDR3 runs 14 residues. From germline, CDR1 is KGHSH and CDR2 LQKENI. The DNA for the CDR3 is TGTGCCAGCTCACCACCGGGGGGCGCGCAGGGGGCTTTCTTT. Its translation: CASSPPGGAQGAFF.

The chain carries TRBV10-2 and TRBJ2-7; D is unresolved. This CDR3 region has 12 residues. Between the trimmed V and J ends, which lost 4 bases and 4 bases, there was a span of 8 bases. Germline loops: CDR1 WSHSY, CDR2 SAAADI. In nucleotides, the CDR3 is TGCGCCAGCAGTGGATCGGGTTACGAGCAGTACTTC. This encodes CASSGSGYEQYF.

The CDR3 loop is CSVGGGASGNTIYF. CDR3 DNA: TGCAGCGTTGGAGGGGGCGCCTCTGGAAACACCATATATTTT. The chain is built from TRBV29-1 and TRBJ1-3, with 7 bases identical to TRBD1. The CDR3 sequence is 14 residues long. V dropped 4 bases and J dropped 0; count of bases not matched to a gene: 3. CDR1 is SQVTM, CDR2 ANQGSEA, per germline.

The chain carries TRBV7-2 and TRBJ2-5, with D perhaps matching TRBD1 (6 bases). CDR1 and CDR2 (germline): SGHTA, FQGNSA. The CDR3 runs 14 residues. Trimming removed 3 bases from V and 5 bases from J, with 13 bases in between. The CDR3, as DNA: TGTGCCAGCAGCTTGATGGGGGCTCGGGAGACCCAGTACTTC. It is translated as CASSLMGARETQYF. Looking up the rest from reference TRBV7-2 and TRBJ2-5 gives the full variable domain: GAGVSQSPSNKVTEKGKDVELRCDPISGHTALYWYRQSLGQGLEFLIYFQGNSAPDKSGLPSDRFSAERTGGSVSTLTIQRTQQEDSAVYLCASSLMGARETQYFGPGTRLLVL.

The chain carries TRBV6-6 and TRBJ1-2; D ambiguous. The CDR3 has 14 amino acids. Between the trimmed V and J ends, which lost 2 bases and 5 bases, there was a span of 12 bases. Germline V gene lookup returns CDR1 MNHNY and CDR2 SVGAGI (reference sequence). The CDR3 region has the DNA TGTGCCAGCAGTTACCAATCCCTACTTTATGGCTACACCTTC. Translated: CASSYQSLLYGYTF.

This chain uses TRBV7-6 with TRBJ2-2, with D maybe TRBD2 (5 bases). This CDR3 contains 15 residues. V was clipped by 5 bases and J by 8 bases, with 18 bases between them. The germline gives CDR1 SGHVS, CDR2 FNYEAQ. The CDR3 spells CASSDRGGPRGELFF. CDR3 bases: TGTGCCAGCAGCGACCGAGGCGGGCCAAGGGGGGAGCTGTTTTTT.

J is TRBJ1-1 and V is TRBV7-9, with D possibly being TRBD1 (6 bases). Germline values: CDR1 SEHNR, CDR2 FQNEAQ (reference sequence). This CDR3 comprises 15 residues. V was shortened by 1 base and J by 5 bases, with 14 bases between the two germline ends. The CDR3 loop is CASSLEQGTKTEAFF. CDR3 in DNA: TGTGCCAGCAGCTTAGAGCAGGGGACGAAAACTGAAGCTTTCTTT.

This clone was counted only a few times. The chain employs TRBV7-8 and TRBJ2-7; D may be TRBD2 (6 bases). The CDR3 runs 14 residues. The germline gives CDR1 SGHVS, CDR2 FQNEAQ. V was pared by 3 bases and J by 3 bases, with 12 bases between. DNA for the CDR3: TGTGCCAGCAGCTTTAGCGGTACAGACTACGAGCAGTACTTC. It is translated as CASSFSGTDYEQYF.